This paragraph reports one T cell receptor (beta chain). This clonotype was detected many times. No cognate antigen has been identified for it. Base qualities are not provided; no much larger clone lies one nucleotide away. Including cysteine and phenylalanine, the CDR3 has 17 amino acids. Only the CDR3 portion is preserved as DNA: 51 bases, with reading frame beginning at the first base. Based on the germline V gene, the CDR1 and CDR2 sequences are ENHRY and SYGVKD. V lost 10 bases and J lost 5 bases, and the count of bases not matched to a germline gene is 20. Hyperthyroidism was defined as stable when no progression to ophthalmopathy occurred within 18 months of follow-up. Hyperthyroidism patients were newly diagnosed, with disease duration under 2 months, and aged 18 to 65 years. Patients were excluded if they had other autoimmune diseases, uncontrolled infections, pregnancy or lactation. Clinical symptoms, serum thyroxine, TRAb, thyroid ultrasound and orbital computed tomography were used for diagnosis. Using Ficoll-Paque density gradient centrifugation, PBMCs were isolated from 8.5 to 10 ml of fresh peripheral blood. Trizol reagent was used to extract the total RNA, and its quality was then checked on an Agilent 2100 Bioanalyzer.

TCR beta CDR3 regions were amplified from RNA transcripts for repertoire sequencing. HTBI primers and the Qiagen OneStep RT-PCR kit were used in a first-round RT-PCR, which was followed by a second-round multiplex PCR, size selection and purification. The libraries underwent paired-end sequencing with 100 bp reads on an Illumina HiSeq2000. The original pipeline was this. SOAPnuke was used for read processing, and reads with adapters, uncalled bases, a mean Phred below 15, or no exact constant-primer or identifier match were discarded. High-quality paired reads were merged with COPE v1.2.5. Unique nucleotide sequences were defined as clonotypes and aligned to IMGT TRB V, D and J references using MiTCR v1.1. Analysis was restricted to V-J combinations with a frequency above 0.0001, which covered about 99% of repertoires. A TCR clonal expansion and chaos score per V-J combination was defined as the ratio of F50 clonal expansion to chaos observed in the TCRdist matrix. Welch's t-statistics and random forest were used to reduce the features to approximately 13 V-J combinations, which were then used as input to a naive Bayes classifier. Thyroid-blood repertoire similarity was quantified with the Morisita-Horn index. The public reads were reprocessed in TCRdb via fastp at Q25 and MiXCR, keeping in-frame beta chains. One record per CDR3 amino acid sequence lists the most common genes and DNA. These V and J calls derive from TCRdb rather than the authors' analysis. This sample is represented by about 620,000 distinct CDR3 sequences; around a fifth of them were singletons. The ten largest clones represent roughly 6.9% of the sample.

This sample is drawn from a study of Graves' ophthalmopathy and Graves' hyperthyroidism (dated by TCRdb to 2017 to 2018). With respect to the entire study: Peripheral blood was collected at initial diagnosis, prior to any treatment. Once sampling was done, hyperthyroidism patients were given methimazole at a starting dose of 30 mg daily, while ophthalmopathy patients were given high-dose intravenous methylprednisolone. The study used signatures of the TCR beta repertoire to tell Graves' ophthalmopathy apart from Graves' hyperthyroidism and to predict which patients would progress to ophthalmopathy. In total, around 130 blood samples were TCR-sequenced: fewer than 50 ophthalmopathy, some 72 hyperthyroidism and approximately 17 hyperthyroidism-to-ophthalmopathy patients. To explore V-J signatures that separate ophthalmopathy from hyperthyroidism, a discovery set of about a hundred patients was enrolled, consisting of approximately 45 with ophthalmopathy and around 57 with stable hyperthyroidism. T-cell repertoires of thyroid tissue and blood were compared in six or seven hyperthyroidism patients. The roughly 91 discovery patients were randomly divided into training and test sets at a 7:3 ratio. An independent validation cohort comprised 18 hyperthyroidism patients and around 16 patients who later progressed from hyperthyroidism to ophthalmopathy. Study-wide conclusions, independent of this receptor: Sample size was not statistically predetermined, and group allocation was not concealed from the investigators. In cross-validation, the 13-signature model distinguished ophthalmopathy from stable hyperthyroidism with 87.88% sensitivity and 81.08% specificity, while in the test set the corresponding values were 80% and 75%. In validation, the model predicted ophthalmopathy progression with 70.59% sensitivity and 72.22% specificity; 12 predicted patients were CT-confirmed with GO in a median of approximately six months. Most expanded thyroid clonotypes with frequency above 0.001 were also detected in blood, suggesting blood repertoires may reflect the thyroid immune response.

Rearrangement joined TRBV10-3 to TRBJ1-1, with 9 bases in between that match TRBD1. The sample comprised peripheral blood. The receptor was isolated from a woman younger than 30 with stable Graves' hyperthyroidism. Some clones in this sample may be carry-over from other donors' samples. Donor details come from another sample of the same person, matched by shared clones. CDR3 sequence: CATGQGYPNAMGTEAFF. The bases read TGTGCCACCGGACAGGGGTACCCAAACGCAATGGGGACTGAAGCTTTCTTT.